The rows below give T cell receptor beta chains drawn from one sample of a study of cytomegalovirus exposure and HLA in healthy donors. Only in-frame clones appear in the TCRdb table, and some are missing; sequencing was by immunoSEQ multiplex PCR. This sample has a few hundred thousand clones; around 81% occur once, and the top ten carry roughly 7.4%. The sample comprised PBMCs. These receptors all stem from a woman aged 60-75 years in good health and CMV-seropositive. CDR3s include the opening cysteine and the closing phenylalanine or tryptophan. Rows may omit the clone size; those that give it use once, few, many or a size class.

cdr3_aa clone_size v_call
CASTLNEREIYEQYF few TRBV9
CASSLRTSGSEQYF NA TRBV7-2
CASSLASHYGYTF NA TRBV5-1
CASSSRTSGSQETQYF NA TRBV11-2
CASSDRNRGQNTEAFF few TRBV7-9
CASSVGLQSNQPQHF NA TRBV9
CASRDRGYEQYF NA TRBV27
CASSPRTGQPQHF NA TRBV19
CASSLFSSGSPYNEQFF NA TRBV7-6
CASSLTRQPTGELFF NA TRBV5-5
CATNPGQGFTHEQYF NA TRBV10-3
CASSQGEGRSGNTIYF NA TRBV4-1
CASSDQGLAYGYTF NA TRBV5-1
CASSRPWGGVRTDTQYF NA TRBV4-2
CASRYGRRDEQFF NA TRBV5-4
CASSTSVLAGGTDTQYF NA TRBV19
CASSSQGNTEAFF NA TRBV7-9
CASSQVLAGLLSSYNEQFF NA TRBV4-1
CSAQYFTDTQYF NA TRBV29-1
CASSLRGQPQHF NA TRBV28
CASSLSGLAPNYEQYF few TRBV27
CASKGVRAEAFF NA TRBV6-6
CASKVREPDNEQFF NA TRBV2
CASSVDTVPYGYTF NA TRBV5-1
CATQQGTSGNNEQFF NA TRBV5-1
CASSISGDYNEQFF NA TRBV5-1
CASSQERYQDEQYF NA TRBV4-1
CASSVGQSYEQYF few TRBV5-1
CASSFGQDYEQYF NA TRBV5-1
CASSVGLAGQGEQFF once TRBV9
CASSLTPSDTGELFF NA TRBV9
CASSETTGTGLTLFF once TRBV2
CASSVGTGQGGNNYGYTF NA TRBV9
CASSGGVWVDQPQHF NA TRBV6-1
CASSIQRSYEQYF NA TRBV19
CASTTGGKQETQYF few TRBV23-1
CASSVESSGFPYEQYF NA TRBV2
CASSLGLHNQPQHF NA TRBV27
CSVRATREETQYF NA TRBV29-1
CASSNGWRAPEQFF NA TRBV7-9
CASSQDRNTYNEQFF NA TRBV6-5
CASRLRDSSVYEQYF NA TRBV6-1
CASSLPSGRGTGELFF NA TRBV7-3
CASSPSEYEQYF NA TRBV6-1
CASSETSGRMNEQFF NA TRBV6-1
CASSSADLGYGYTF NA TRBV5-1
CASSPHRGSYEQYF NA TRBV9
CASSLPGLLSSGANVLTF NA TRBV6-7
CASSLVGGAPSTDTQYF once TRBV5-1
CASCKAGQSTGELFF NA TRBV6-1
CASSRTSGSDTQYF NA TRBV6-6
CASSVGAALQSYGYTF NA TRBV9